This is a list of T cell receptor beta chains from one sample in a study of blood T cell repertoires in COVID-19. Here immunoSEQ multiplex PCR was the method, and the copy in TCRdb shows in-frame clones only, minus some. This repertoire shows 20,000 to 25,000 clones, 83% found once; its top ten account for 48%. The source material was peripheral blood. The receptors here all came from a man in his sixties or seventies with acute or convalescent COVID-19. The CDR3 runs from the conserved cysteine through the conserved F or W. D genes are given only for firm matches. Some rows mark clone size as missing; the rest say once, few, many or name a class of expanded clone.

j_call: TRBJ1-2; cdr3_length: 14; d_call: NA; v_call: TRBV5-6; clone_size: NA; cdr3_aa: CASSLAGNPYGYTF; cdr3_nt: TGTGCCAGCAGCTTGGCGGGGAACCCCTATGGCTACACCTTC
j_call: TRBJ2-1; cdr3_length: 16; d_call: TRBD2; v_call: TRBV5-4; clone_size: few; cdr3_aa: CASSLGGGIPYNEQFF; cdr3_nt: TGTGCCAGCAGCTTGGGCGGGGGTATTCCCTACAATGAGCAGTTCTTC
j_call: TRBJ1-4; cdr3_length: 13; d_call: NA; v_call: TRBV27; clone_size: NA; cdr3_aa: CASRGQGFEKLFF; cdr3_nt: TGTGCCAGCAGGGGGCAGGGCTTTGAAAAACTGTTTTTT
j_call: TRBJ1-4; cdr3_length: 16; d_call: NA; v_call: TRBV6-1; clone_size: NA; cdr3_aa: CASSEAFGALDEKLFF; cdr3_nt: TGTGCCAGCAGTGAAGCGTTTGGAGCGTTGGATGAAAAACTGTTTTTT
j_call: TRBJ1-6; cdr3_length: 14; d_call: NA; v_call: TRBV2; clone_size: NA; cdr3_aa: CASSEVRVNSPLHF; cdr3_nt: TGTGCCAGCAGTGAAGTCAGGGTTAATTCACCCCTCCACTTT
j_call: TRBJ1-2; cdr3_length: 15; d_call: TRBD1; v_call: TRBV28; clone_size: NA; cdr3_aa: CASSLEGAPELPNTF; cdr3_nt: TGTGCCAGCAGTTTAGAGGGGGCGCCCGAACTCCCCAACACCTTC
j_call: TRBJ1-1; cdr3_length: 17; d_call: NA; v_call: TRBV15; clone_size: few; cdr3_aa: CATSRDREGTLYTEAFF; cdr3_nt: TGTGCCACCAGCAGAGACAGGGAAGGGACTTTGTACACTGAAGCTTTCTTT
j_call: TRBJ1-2; cdr3_length: 17; d_call: TRBD1; v_call: TRBV11-2; clone_size: NA; cdr3_aa: CASSSGSGPGQGHDYTF; cdr3_nt: TGTGCCAGCAGCTCCGGTTCGGGACCGGGACAGGGCCATGACTACACCTTC
j_call: TRBJ1-2; cdr3_length: 13; d_call: TRBD1; v_call: TRBV12-3/TRBV12-4; clone_size: few; cdr3_aa: CASRTGGVYGYTF; cdr3_nt: TGTGCCAGCAGGACAGGGGGCGTTTATGGCTACACCTTC
j_call: TRBJ2-7; cdr3_length: 18; d_call: TRBD2; v_call: TRBV7-2; clone_size: NA; cdr3_aa: CASSLASGTSGGAHEQYF; cdr3_nt: TGTGCCAGCAGCTTAGCCTCCGGGACTAGCGGGGGGGCGCACGAGCAGTACTTC
j_call: TRBJ1-2; cdr3_length: 11; d_call: NA; v_call: TRBV2; clone_size: few; cdr3_aa: CASSEIYGYTF; cdr3_nt: TGTGCCAGCAGTGAAATATATGGCTACACCTTC
j_call: TRBJ2-1; cdr3_length: 14; d_call: NA; v_call: TRBV11-2; clone_size: NA; cdr3_aa: CASSLDRRADEQFF; cdr3_nt: TGTGCCAGCAGCTTAGACCGCAGGGCCGATGAGCAGTTCTTC
j_call: TRBJ1-5; cdr3_length: 16; d_call: TRBD1; v_call: TRBV6-6; clone_size: NA; cdr3_aa: CASSGTGAGSNQPQHF; cdr3_nt: TGTGCCAGCAGTGGGACAGGGGCTGGGAGCAATCAGCCCCAGCATTTT
j_call: TRBJ2-1; cdr3_length: 15; d_call: TRBD2; v_call: TRBV5-1; clone_size: NA; cdr3_aa: CASSLTGGPQDEQFF; cdr3_nt: TGCGCCAGCAGCTTGACGGGAGGGCCGCAGGATGAGCAGTTCTTC
j_call: TRBJ1-2; cdr3_length: 13; d_call: NA; v_call: TRBV2; clone_size: NA; cdr3_aa: CASRLSGTDESRF; cdr3_nt: TGTGCCAGCAGGTTAAGCGGGACGGATGAATCCCGCTTC
j_call: TRBJ2-3; cdr3_length: 16; d_call: NA; v_call: TRBV7-2; clone_size: NA; cdr3_aa: CASSLFGGMFTDTQYF; cdr3_nt: TGTGCCAGCAGCTTATTCGGCGGAATGTTCACAGATACGCAGTATTTT
j_call: TRBJ2-5; cdr3_length: 13; d_call: TRBD1; v_call: TRBV27; clone_size: NA; cdr3_aa: CASRGTGGETQYF; cdr3_nt: TGTGCCAGCAGGGGGACAGGGGGAGAGACCCAGTACTTC
j_call: TRBJ2-5; cdr3_length: 14; d_call: NA; v_call: TRBV3-1/TRBV3-2; clone_size: few; cdr3_aa: CASSQGPDKETQYF; cdr3_nt: TGTGCCAGCAGCCAAGGGCCGGACAAAGAGACCCAGTACTTC
j_call: TRBJ2-6; cdr3_length: 14; d_call: NA; v_call: TRBV29-1; clone_size: few; cdr3_aa: CSVGGGSGANVLTF; cdr3_nt: TGCAGCGTGGGGGGTGGCTCTGGGGCCAACGTCCTGACTTTC
j_call: TRBJ2-3; cdr3_length: 13; d_call: TRBD2; v_call: TRBV10-1; clone_size: NA; cdr3_aa: CASSSGGTDTQYF; cdr3_nt: TGCGCCAGCTCTAGCGGGGGCACAGATACGCAGTATTTT
j_call: TRBJ2-7; cdr3_length: 16; d_call: TRBD2; v_call: TRBV6-2/TRBV6-3; clone_size: few; cdr3_aa: CASSTLLAGGAYEQYF; cdr3_nt: TGTGCCAGCAGCACGTTGCTAGCGGGAGGTGCCTACGAGCAGTACTTC
j_call: TRBJ2-5; cdr3_length: 15; d_call: TRBD1; v_call: TRBV7-9; clone_size: NA; cdr3_aa: CASSIWDSSQETQYF; cdr3_nt: TGTGCCAGCAGCATTTGGGACAGCTCACAAGAGACCCAGTACTTC
j_call: TRBJ1-4; cdr3_length: 15; d_call: NA; v_call: TRBV6-5; clone_size: NA; cdr3_aa: CATYRGRSPNEKLFF; cdr3_nt: TGTGCCACTTATAGAGGGAGAAGTCCTAATGAAAAACTGTTTTTT
j_call: TRBJ1-2; cdr3_length: 19; d_call: TRBD1; v_call: TRBV19; clone_size: NA; cdr3_aa: CASSPPTSGTGVANYGYTF; cdr3_nt: TGTGCCAGTAGCCCACCGACCTCCGGGACAGGCGTAGCTAACTATGGCTACACCTTC
j_call: TRBJ2-7; cdr3_length: 16; d_call: TRBD1; v_call: TRBV7-9; clone_size: NA; cdr3_aa: CASSSLSPGTGGEQYF; cdr3_nt: TGTGCCAGCAGCTCACTAAGTCCCGGGACAGGGGGTGAGCAGTACTTC
j_call: TRBJ2-3; cdr3_length: 17; d_call: NA; v_call: TRBV4-3; clone_size: NA; cdr3_aa: CASSPTTGSGPRDTQYF; cdr3_nt: TGCGCCAGCAGCCCCACAACAGGGAGCGGCCCGAGGGATACGCAGTATTTT
j_call: TRBJ2-6; cdr3_length: 17; d_call: NA; v_call: TRBV5-1; clone_size: NA; cdr3_aa: CASSLRGTVSGANVLTF; cdr3_nt: TGCGCCAGCAGCTTGAGGGGAACAGTCTCTGGGGCCAACGTCCTGACTTTC
j_call: TRBJ1-4; cdr3_length: 15; d_call: TRBD1; v_call: TRBV7-2; clone_size: NA; cdr3_aa: CASSSTGTGNEKLFF; cdr3_nt: TGTGCCAGCAGCTCGACCGGGACAGGGAATGAAAAACTGTTTTTT
j_call: TRBJ1-3; cdr3_length: 14; d_call: NA; v_call: TRBV5-8; clone_size: NA; cdr3_aa: CASSDRQPGNTIYF; cdr3_nt: TGTGCCAGCAGCGACAGGCAACCCGGAAACACCATATATTTT
j_call: TRBJ1-6; cdr3_length: 16; d_call: NA; v_call: TRBV10-3; clone_size: few; cdr3_aa: CASTDFLSSYNSPLHF; cdr3_nt: TGTGCCAGCACGGACTTTTTGAGCTCCTATAATTCACCCCTCCACTTT
j_call: TRBJ2-1; cdr3_length: 15; d_call: TRBD2; v_call: TRBV7-9; clone_size: NA; cdr3_aa: CASSPGRNSYNEQFF; cdr3_nt: TGTGCCAGCAGCCCCGGGAGGAACTCCTACAATGAGCAGTTCTTC
j_call: TRBJ1-6; cdr3_length: 15; d_call: NA; v_call: TRBV2; clone_size: NA; cdr3_aa: CASSFGGLENSPLHF; cdr3_nt: TGTGCCAGCAGTTTTGGGGGCTTGGAAAATTCACCCCTCCACTTT
j_call: TRBJ1-6; cdr3_length: 17; d_call: NA; v_call: TRBV18; clone_size: NA; cdr3_aa: CASSPVVLRLPNSPLHF; cdr3_nt: TGTGCCAGCTCACCCGTAGTTCTCCGACTACCTAATTCACCCCTCCACTTT
j_call: TRBJ1-2; cdr3_length: 17; d_call: TRBD1; v_call: TRBV19; clone_size: NA; cdr3_aa: CASSDHDRDRERYGYTF; cdr3_nt: TGTGCCAGTAGCGACCACGACCGGGACAGAGAACGATATGGCTACACCTTC
j_call: TRBJ1-5; cdr3_length: 16; d_call: TRBD1; v_call: TRBV5-8; clone_size: NA; cdr3_aa: CASSLEGAGSNQPQHF; cdr3_nt: TGTGCCAGCAGCTTGGAGGGGGCCGGGAGCAATCAGCCCCAGCATTTT
j_call: TRBJ1-3; cdr3_length: 16; d_call: NA; v_call: TRBV6-5; clone_size: NA; cdr3_aa: CASSYSRVVAGNTIYF; cdr3_nt: TGTGCCAGCAGTTACAGCAGGGTTGTTGCTGGAAACACCATATATTTT
j_call: TRBJ2-3; cdr3_length: 14; d_call: NA; v_call: TRBV7-2; clone_size: NA; cdr3_aa: CASSFERGTDTQYF; cdr3_nt: TGTGCCAGCAGCTTTGAGCGGGGCACAGATACGCAGTATTTT
j_call: TRBJ2-7; cdr3_length: 12; d_call: NA; v_call: TRBV7-2; clone_size: NA; cdr3_aa: CASSRQGDEQYF; cdr3_nt: TGTGCCAGCAGCCGTCAAGGAGACGAGCAGTACTTC
j_call: TRBJ1-4; cdr3_length: 16; d_call: NA; v_call: TRBV12-2; clone_size: NA; cdr3_aa: CASRLVQQGVIEKLFF; cdr3_nt: TGTGCAAGTCGCTTAGTCCAACAGGGGGTTATTGAAAAACTGTTTTTT
j_call: TRBJ2-1; cdr3_length: 15; d_call: TRBD2; v_call: TRBV2; clone_size: NA; cdr3_aa: CASRPSGGAYNEQFF; cdr3_nt: TGTGCCAGCAGACCCAGCGGGGGGGCCTACAATGAGCAGTTCTTC
j_call: TRBJ2-2; cdr3_length: 15; d_call: TRBD1; v_call: TRBV7-3; clone_size: NA; cdr3_aa: CASSPQGATTGELFF; cdr3_nt: TGTGCCAGCAGTCCCCAGGGGGCGACCACCGGGGAGCTGTTTTTT
j_call: TRBJ2-1; cdr3_length: 15; d_call: TRBD2; v_call: TRBV10-3; clone_size: NA; cdr3_aa: CAIRDIAGGNNEQFF; cdr3_nt: TGTGCCATCAGGGATATAGCGGGGGGGAACAATGAGCAGTTCTTC